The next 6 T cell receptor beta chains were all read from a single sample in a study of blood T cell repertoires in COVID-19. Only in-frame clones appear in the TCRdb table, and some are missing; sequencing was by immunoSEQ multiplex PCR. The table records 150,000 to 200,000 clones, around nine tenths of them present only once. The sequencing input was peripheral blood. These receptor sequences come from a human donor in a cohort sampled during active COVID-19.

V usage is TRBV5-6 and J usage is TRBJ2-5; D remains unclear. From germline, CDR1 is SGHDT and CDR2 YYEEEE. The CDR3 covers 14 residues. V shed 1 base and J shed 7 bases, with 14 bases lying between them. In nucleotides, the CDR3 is TGTGCCAGCAGCTTGCCCTCCGGTCTCGGGACCCAGTACTTC. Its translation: CASSLPSGLGTQYF.

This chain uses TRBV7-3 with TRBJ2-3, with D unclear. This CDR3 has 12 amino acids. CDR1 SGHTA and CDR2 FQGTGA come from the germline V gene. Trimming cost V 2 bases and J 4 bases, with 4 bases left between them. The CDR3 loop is CASSLYADTQYF. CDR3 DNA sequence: TGTGCCAGCAGCTTATATGCAGATACGCAGTATTTT.

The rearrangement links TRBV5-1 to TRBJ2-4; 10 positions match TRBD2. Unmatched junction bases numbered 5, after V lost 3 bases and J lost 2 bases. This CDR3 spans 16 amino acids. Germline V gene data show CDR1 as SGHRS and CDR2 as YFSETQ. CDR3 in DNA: TGCGCCAGCAGCTCGCTAGCGGGAGTCTCCAAAAACATTCAGTACTTC. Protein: CASSSLAGVSKNIQYF.

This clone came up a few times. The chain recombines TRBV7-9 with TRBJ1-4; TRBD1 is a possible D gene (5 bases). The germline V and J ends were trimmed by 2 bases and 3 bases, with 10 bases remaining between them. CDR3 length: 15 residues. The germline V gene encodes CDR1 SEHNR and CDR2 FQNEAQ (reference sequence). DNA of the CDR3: TGTGCCAGCAGCTTATCGACAGCGTCTAATGAAAAACTGTTTTTT. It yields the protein CASSLSTASNEKLFF.

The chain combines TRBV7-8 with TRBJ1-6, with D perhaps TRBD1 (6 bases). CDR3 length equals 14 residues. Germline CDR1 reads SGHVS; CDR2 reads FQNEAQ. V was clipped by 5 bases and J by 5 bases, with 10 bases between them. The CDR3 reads CASSIGQNNSPLHF. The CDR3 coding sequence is TGTGCCAGCAGCATCGGACAGAATAATTCACCCCTCCACTTT.

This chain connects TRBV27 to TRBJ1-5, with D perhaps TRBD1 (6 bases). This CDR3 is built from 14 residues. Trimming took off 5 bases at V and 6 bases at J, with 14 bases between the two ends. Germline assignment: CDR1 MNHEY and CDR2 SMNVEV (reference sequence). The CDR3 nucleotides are TGTGCCAGCAGTCGCAGGGGATCTTTTCAGCCCCAGCATTTT. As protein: CASSRRGSFQPQHF.